This T cell receptor (beta chain) was captured by sequencing in a study of identical twins. Via MiXCR, TCRdb re-called the 5' RACE reads, giving one row per CDR3 protein. The table includes 300,000 to 350,000 distinct CDR3 sequences, approximately 13% detected once. Germline CDR1 reads MNHEY; CDR2 reads SVGAGI. With 3 bases clipped from V and 4 bases from J, the junction kept 8 bases outside the gene matches. The CDR3 runs 16 residues. The sample also formed part of further work on yellow fever vaccine responses in identical twins.

Sequencing was performed on CD8+ T cells sorted from blood. The TCR originated in a young woman in good health. This sequence joins TRBV6-5 and TRBJ2-7, with 11 bases fitting TRBD2. For the CDR3, the DNA is TGTGCCAGCAGTTATCTAGCGGGAGGCCCGGGTTACGAGCAGTACTTC. Protein sequence: CASSYLAGGPGYEQYF.